These T cell receptor beta chains were read from a single sample in a study of beta chain features in type 1 diabetes. Assay: immunoSEQ multiplex PCR; the TCRdb copy retains only in-frame clones and omits some. There are roughly 150,000 clones in the sample; approximately 8.1% occur only once, and almost 0.65% lies in the top ten. Sequencing used central memory CD4+ T cells from blood. These receptors came from a man aged 18 to 30 in good health. Both conserved end residues are part of each CDR3. Each record gives: clone size, V gene, J gene, D gene, CDR3 protein, CDR3 DNA. A D gene is named only where the DNA matches it firmly. Part of the rows lack a size; the others show once, few, many or a class for expanded clones.

few	TRBV5-8	TRBJ1-4	.	CASSLGGVFDEKLFF	TGTGCCAGCAGCTTGGGCGGGGTTTTTGACGAAAAACTGTTTTTT
few	TRBV27	TRBJ2-2	.	CAKTGNTGELFF	TGTGCCAAAACAGGGAACACCGGGGAGCTGTTTTTT
.	TRBV7-8	TRBJ2-7	TRBD1	CASSVRVPGQGAEQYF	TGTGCCAGCAGCGTGCGGGTCCCGGGACAGGGGGCCGAGCAGTACTTC
few	TRBV30	TRBJ1-6	.	CACRSGSSYNSPLHF	TGTGCCTGCCGGTCTGGGAGTTCCTATAATTCACCCCTCCACTTT
many	TRBV6-1	TRBJ2-4	TRBD1	CASRRDRGDIQYF	TGTGCCAGCAGGAGGGACAGGGGGGACATTCAGTACTTC
many	TRBV10-3	TRBJ2-5	TRBD1	CAIRDRSSFEETQYF	TGTGCCATCAGGGACAGGTCCTCATTCGAAGAGACCCAGTACTTC
.	TRBV5-6	TRBJ1-5	.	CASSLGGDSNQPQHF	TGTGCCAGCAGCTTGGGGGGCGACAGCAATCAGCCCCAGCATTTT
few	TRBV29-1	TRBJ1-5	.	CSFRDGGSNQPQHF	TGCAGCTTCCGGGACGGGGGAAGCAATCAGCCCCAGCATTTT
.	TRBV6-5	TRBJ2-3	TRBD1	CASSLRQGPDTQYF	TGTGCCAGCAGCCTTAGACAGGGCCCAGATACGCAGTATTTT
.	TRBV5-1	TRBJ2-2	TRBD2	CASSPKRGLAGESGELFF	TGCGCCAGCAGCCCAAAAAGGGGACTAGCGGGAGAATCCGGGGAGCTGTTTTTT
many	TRBV29-1	TRBJ2-7	TRBD1	CSVEGQGIYEQYF	TGCAGCGTTGAGGGACAGGGTATCTACGAGCAGTACTTC
.	TRBV4-1	TRBJ2-4	.	CASSQDSSGSTKNIQYF	TGCGCCAGCAGCCAAGATAGCTCGGGTTCAACCAAAAACATTCAGTACTTC
.	TRBV5-1	TRBJ2-3	TRBD1	CASSLTGAVTDTQYF	TGCGCCAGCAGCCTGACAGGGGCGGTCACAGATACGCAGTATTTT
.	TRBV30	TRBJ1-1	.	CAWAPGSGYTEAFF	TGTGCCTGGGCCCCCGGGAGTGGGTACACTGAAGCTTTCTTT
.	TRBV7-2	TRBJ2-5	.	CASSFVGTQFRETQYF	TGTGCCAGCAGCTTCGTCGGGACACAATTTCGGGAGACCCAGTACTTC
.	TRBV7-8	TRBJ2-7	.	CASSAGRRGAYEQYF	TGTGCCAGCAGCGCGGGAAGGCGGGGAGCCTACGAGCAGTACTTC
few	TRBV4-3	TRBJ1-4	.	CASSQGGGRYEKLFF	TGCGCCAGCAGCCAAGGGGGAGGGAGGTACGAAAAACTGTTTTTT
few	TRBV18	TRBJ1-5	.	CASSPRGQRSNQPQHF	TGTGCCAGCTCACCGAGAGGACAGCGTAGCAATCAGCCCCAGCATTTT
few	TRBV18	TRBJ2-5	TRBD2	CASSPPAAGGETQYF	TGTGCCAGCTCACCACCAGCAGCGGGGGGAGAGACCCAGTACTTC
.	TRBV7-8	TRBJ2-7	.	CASSSLGGRSTYEQYF	TGTGCCAGCAGCTCCCTCGGTGGTCGATCTACCTACGAGCAGTACTTC
once	TRBV13	TRBJ2-3	.	CASSPLSSGYTDTQYF	TGTGCCAGCAGCCCCCTTTCGAGCGGTTACACAGATACGCAGTATTTT
many	TRBV19	TRBJ1-5	.	CASSMGLNQPQHF	TGTGCCAGTAGTATGGGACTCAATCAGCCCCAGCATTTT
few	TRBV14	TRBJ1-1	.	CASSQLSSWNTEAFF	TGTGCCAGCAGCCAATTATCGAGTTGGAACACTGAAGCTTTCTTT
.	TRBV2	TRBJ2-7	.	CASSEAGYEQYF	TGTGCCAGCAGTGAAGCCGGGTACGAGCAGTACTTC
.	TRBV9	TRBJ2-2	TRBD1	CASSVVGQITGELFF	TGTGCCAGCAGCGTAGTGGGACAGATCACCGGGGAGCTGTTTTTT
.	TRBV28	TRBJ1-4	.	CASTRGGASEKLFF	TGTGCCAGCACTCGAGGTGGGGCCTCGGAAAAACTGTTTTTT
.	TRBV7-2	TRBJ2-2	TRBD2	CASSFLPSGNTGELFF	TGTGCCAGCAGCTTCCTTCCTAGCGGGAACACCGGGGAGCTGTTTTTT
few	TRBV7-2	TRBJ1-6	TRBD1	CASSPGGGRVDSPLHF	TGTGCCAGCAGCCCCGGAGGGGGCAGGGTGGATTCACCCCTCCACTTT
.	TRBV7-9	TRBJ2-7	.	CASSLVSYEQYF	TGTGCCAGCAGCTTAGTTAGCTACGAGCAGTACTTC
.	TRBV7-9	TRBJ2-2	.	CASTGVPGELFF	TGTGCCAGCACCGGGGTCCCCGGGGAGCTGTTTTTT
.	TRBV19	TRBJ2-3	TRBD2	CATNQPGGGDTQYF	TGTGCCACCAACCAGCCGGGAGGCGGAGATACGCAGTATTTT
few	TRBV28	TRBJ2-2	TRBD1	CASSFPTRRGPRLPGELFF	TGTGCCAGCAGTTTTCCGACCCGCAGGGGGCCGCGGCTTCCCGGGGAGCTGTTTTTT
many	TRBV5-4	TRBJ2-7	.	CASRAEYEQYF	TGTGCCAGCAGGGCTGAATACGAGCAGTACTTC
few	TRBV30	TRBJ2-7	TRBD2	CAWTGGYEQYF	TGTGCCTGGACGGGAGGCTACGAGCAGTACTTC
.	TRBV19	TRBJ2-7	.	CASSMAGNRDGSYEQYF	TGTGCCAGTAGTATGGCGGGGAACCGGGACGGCTCCTACGAGCAGTACTTC
many	TRBV29-1	TRBJ2-6	.	CSARAGAGANVLTF	TGCAGCGCGAGAGCAGGGGCCGGGGCCAACGTCCTGACTTTC
.	TRBV28	TRBJ2-3	.	CASSLRGGTDTQYF	TGTGCCAGCAGTTTACGGGGTGGCACAGATACGCAGTATTTT
many	TRBV27	TRBJ2-1	.	CASSPQLALEQFF	TGTGCCAGCAGTCCTCAACTAGCTCTTGAGCAGTTCTTC
.	TRBV9	TRBJ2-5	.	CASSPLAGRETQYF	TGTGCCAGCTCTCCTTTAGCAGGGCGGGAGACCCAGTACTTC
few	TRBV6-1	TRBJ1-2	.	CASSATTGNYGYTF	TGTGCCAGCAGTGCCACAACAGGGAACTATGGCTACACCTTC
few	TRBV6-4	TRBJ2-1	.	CASSALGYYNEQFF	TGTGCCAGCAGTGCTCTCGGGTACTACAATGAGCAGTTCTTC
few	TRBV29-1	TRBJ2-7	TRBD1	CSVAGTGAYEQYF	TGCAGCGTTGCCGGGACAGGCGCCTACGAGCAGTACTTC
.	TRBV7-8	TRBJ2-1	TRBD2	CASSLVWGGYNEQFF	TGTGCCAGCAGCTTAGTATGGGGGGGTTACAATGAGCAGTTCTTC
few	TRBV5-6	TRBJ1-5	TRBD1	CASSSTPNRGNQPQHF	TGTGCCAGCAGCTCTACTCCCAACAGGGGAAATCAGCCCCAGCATTTT
many	TRBV29-1	TRBJ2-7	TRBD1	CSGTGTGGSYEQYF	TGCAGCGGTACCGGGACAGGGGGGAGCTACGAGCAGTACTTC
.	TRBV29-1	TRBJ1-1	.	CSADSQNTEAFF	TGCAGCGCAGACAGCCAGAACACTGAAGCTTTCTTT
few	TRBV11-2	TRBJ2-1	TRBD2	CASLTSGRRNEQFF	TGTGCCAGCCTAACTAGCGGGAGACGAAATGAGCAGTTCTTC
many	TRBV29-1	TRBJ2-3	TRBD2	CSVAGIAGFTDTQYF	TGCAGCGTTGCGGGAATAGCGGGGTTCACAGATACGCAGTATTTT
few	TRBV5-1	TRBJ2-1	TRBD2	CASDRGTSPHNEQFF	TGCGCCAGCGACAGAGGGACTAGCCCCCATAATGAGCAGTTCTTC
few	TRBV9	TRBJ2-5	TRBD1	CASSVDRGRGQETQYF	TGTGCCAGCAGCGTGGACAGGGGGCGAGGGCAAGAGACCCAGTACTTC
few	TRBV7-2	TRBJ2-1	TRBD2	CASSLGLAGKYNEQFF	TGTGCCAGCAGCTTAGGACTAGCGGGAAAGTACAATGAGCAGTTCTTC
few	TRBV5-6	TRBJ2-1	TRBD2	CASGGRRGGSYNEQFF	TGTGCCAGCGGTGGAAGACGGGGGGGCTCCTACAATGAGCAGTTCTTC
few	TRBV19	TRBJ1-2	TRBD1	CASSPGQNNYGYTF	TGTGCCAGTAGTCCGGGACAGAATAACTATGGCTACACCTTC
.	TRBV5-1	TRBJ2-1	.	CASSGSTYNEQFF	TGCGCCAGCAGCGGTAGCACCTACAATGAGCAGTTCTTC
few	TRBV19	TRBJ1-5	TRBD1	CASTLQGNQPQHF	TGTGCCAGTACCCTACAGGGGAATCAGCCCCAGCATTTT
few	TRBV7-9	TRBJ2-1	.	CASGYESAGSYNEQFF	TGTGCCAGCGGATATGAATCGGCAGGGTCCTACAATGAGCAGTTCTTC
.	TRBV30	TRBJ2-1	TRBD2	CASELAGDHNEQFF	TGTGCCTCGGAACTAGCGGGAGACCACAATGAGCAGTTCTTC
.	TRBV11-2	TRBJ2-3	.	CASSLTGYTDTQYF	TGTGCCAGCAGCTTAACAGGGTATACAGATACGCAGTATTTT
many	TRBV10-3	TRBJ1-2	.	CAISESGALYGYTF	TGTGCCATCAGTGAGTCGGGGGCTCTCTATGGCTACACCTTC
few	TRBV4-1	TRBJ2-6	.	CASSPSWSPSGANVLTF	TGCGCCAGCAGTCCAAGCTGGTCCCCCTCTGGGGCCAACGTCCTGACTTTC